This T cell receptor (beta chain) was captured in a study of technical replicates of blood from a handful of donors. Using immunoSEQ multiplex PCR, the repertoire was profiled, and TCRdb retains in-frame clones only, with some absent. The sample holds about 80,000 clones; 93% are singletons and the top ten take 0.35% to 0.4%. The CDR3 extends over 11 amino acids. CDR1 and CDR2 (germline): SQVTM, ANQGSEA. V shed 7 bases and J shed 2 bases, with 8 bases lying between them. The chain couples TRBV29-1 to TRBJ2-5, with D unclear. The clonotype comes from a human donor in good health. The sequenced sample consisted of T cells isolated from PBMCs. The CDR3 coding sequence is TGCAGCGGGCGACAACAAGAGACCCAGTACTTC. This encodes CSGRQQETQYF.